Below, one TCR beta chain is given with its context. This entry comes from a study of blood T cell repertoires in COVID-19. There are 14 residues in the CDR3. The germline V gene has CDR1 SGDLS and CDR2 YYNGEE. Losses at the gene ends were 4 bases for V and 8 bases for J; bases not matched to a gene: 9. In terms of age and location, participants ranged from roughly 18 to 100 years and lived in about 25 US areas. The method was immunoSEQ multiplex PCR; TCRdb's version includes in-frame clones alone and lacks a portion of them. The table lists about 210,000 clones, more than 80% of them singletons. The source of this sequence is a woman aged 18-29 years who had recovered from COVID-19. The sequenced material came from PBMCs or T cells enriched from blood (not recorded which). The J gene is TRBJ1-2, the V gene TRBV9, with 9 positions matching TRBD1. In DNA, the CDR3 is TGTGCCAGCAGCCCCAGGGACAGGGCCTTAGGCTACACCTTC. It translates to CASSPRDRALGYTF.